This T cell receptor beta chain was obtained from a study of OX40 agonist ivuxolimab in advanced cancers. The study's findings and limits: There was clonal expansion of CD4+ and CD8+ blood T cells by week 6 at 0.1 to 3.0 mg/kg.

The protocol was immunoSEQ multiplex PCR, while the TCRdb copy is restricted to in-frame clones and leaves out a portion. The sample gives around 53,000 clones, around 81% of which show up once; approximately 3% is in the top ten. This clone was seen just once. Its specificity is unknown. CDR1 is SEHNR and CDR2 is FQNEAQ in the germline V gene (reference sequence). The CDR3 loop spans 12 amino acids. V lost 7 bases, J lost 15 bases, and 12 bases stayed unmatched. The receptor comes from an adult with an advanced solid tumor such as melanoma, head and neck, liver or kidney cancer. This material consisted of CD4+ or CD8+ T cells sorted from blood, taken in a trial of the OX40 agonist ivuxolimab. The chain uses TRBV7-9 and TRBJ2-3; 8 bases line up with TRBD2. The CDR3 loop is CASTRVGLDFYF. As DNA, the CDR3 is TGTGCCAGCACCAGGGTGGGACTAGATTTTTATTTT.